This T cell receptor (delta chain) was profiled in a study of Vδ1+ human thymocytes. With respect to this clone: Its cognate antigen is unknown.

General study findings and limits: The authors advised highly purified populations and single-cell validation. Around 20% of thymic delta-chain sequences were Vdelta2, with few Vdelta3, unlike blood Vdelta1+ controls. Thymic TRG and TRD repertoires appeared highly polyclonal, with Gaussian CDR3 length distributions.

V dropped 1 base and J dropped 1; count of bases not matched to a gene: 6. CDR3 length: 16 amino acids. In germline, CDR1 is TSWWSYY, CDR2 QGS. The template was reverse-transcribed extracted RNA. Pooled V-gene forward primers with one constant-region reverse primer generated the CDR3 amplicons by multiplex PCR. With CATT, TCRdb re-called clones from the multiplex PCR reads. The sample contains under 80,000 delta-chain clones, around 32% of which appear only once. The sorted cells were CD3+ Vdelta1+ Vdelta2- thymocytes from alphabeta-depleted thymus. Purity of the sorted Vdelta1+ thymocytes ranged from 98% to 99.6%.

The source is a boy under two years old who had congenital heart surgery. The chain employs TRDV1 and TRDJ1; 7 bases agree with TRDD3. Material for sequencing was Vdelta1+ gamma-delta thymocytes from the thymus. Subset indicated: FACS-sorted CD3+ TCRalphabeta- TCRVdelta1+ TCRVdelta2- thymocytes. CDR3 bases: TGTGCTCTTGGGGAACCTACTGGGGATTGCACCGATAAACTCATCTTT. This encodes CALGEPTGDCTDKLIF.